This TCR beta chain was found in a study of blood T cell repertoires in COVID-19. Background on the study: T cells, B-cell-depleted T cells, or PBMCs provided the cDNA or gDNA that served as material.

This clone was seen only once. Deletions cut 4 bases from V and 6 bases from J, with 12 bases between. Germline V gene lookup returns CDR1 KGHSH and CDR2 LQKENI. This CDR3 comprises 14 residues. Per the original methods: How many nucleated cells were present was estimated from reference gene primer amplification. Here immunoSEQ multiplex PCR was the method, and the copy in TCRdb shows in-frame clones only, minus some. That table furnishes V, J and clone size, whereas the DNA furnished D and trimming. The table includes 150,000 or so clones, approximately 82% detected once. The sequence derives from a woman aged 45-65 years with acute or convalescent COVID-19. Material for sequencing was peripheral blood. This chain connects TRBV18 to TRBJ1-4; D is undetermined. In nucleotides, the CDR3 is TGTGCCAGCTCACTGGGCGGAGGTGATGAAAAACTGTTTTTT. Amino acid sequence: CASSLGGGDEKLFF.